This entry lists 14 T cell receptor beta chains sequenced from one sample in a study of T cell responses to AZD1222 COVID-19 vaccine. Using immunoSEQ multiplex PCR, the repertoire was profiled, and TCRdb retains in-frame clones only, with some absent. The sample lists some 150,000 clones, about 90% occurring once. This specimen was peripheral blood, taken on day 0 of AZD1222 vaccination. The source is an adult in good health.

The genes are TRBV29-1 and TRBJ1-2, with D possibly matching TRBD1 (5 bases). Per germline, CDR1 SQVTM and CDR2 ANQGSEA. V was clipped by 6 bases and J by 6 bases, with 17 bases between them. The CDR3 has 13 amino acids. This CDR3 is CSVGDGFKDGYTF. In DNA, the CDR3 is TGCAGCGTCGGGGACGGTTTTAAGGATGGCTACACCTTC.

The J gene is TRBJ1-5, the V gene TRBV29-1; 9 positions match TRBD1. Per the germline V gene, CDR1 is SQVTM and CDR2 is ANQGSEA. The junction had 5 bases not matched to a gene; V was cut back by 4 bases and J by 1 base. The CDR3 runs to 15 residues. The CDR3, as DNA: TGCAGCGTTGTTGAACAGGGGGCCAGCAATCAGCCCCAGCATTTT. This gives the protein CSVVEQGASNQPQHF.

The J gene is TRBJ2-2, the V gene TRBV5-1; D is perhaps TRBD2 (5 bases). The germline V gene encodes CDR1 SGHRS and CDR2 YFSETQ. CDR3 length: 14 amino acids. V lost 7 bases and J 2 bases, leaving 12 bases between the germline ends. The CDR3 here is CASGEGANTGELFF. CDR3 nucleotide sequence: TGCGCCAGCGGCGAGGGAGCTAACACCGGGGAGCTGTTTTTT. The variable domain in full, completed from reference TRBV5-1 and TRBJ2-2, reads KAGVTQTPRYLIKTRGQQVTLSCSPISGHRSVSWYQQTPGQGLQFLFEYFSETQRNKGNFPGRFSGRQFSNSRSEMNVSTLELGDSALYLCASGEGANTGELFFGEGSRLTVL.

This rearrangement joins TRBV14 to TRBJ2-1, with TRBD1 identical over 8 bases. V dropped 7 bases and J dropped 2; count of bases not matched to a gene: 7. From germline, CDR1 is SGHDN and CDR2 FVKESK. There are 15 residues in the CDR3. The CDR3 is CASTETGEPYNEQFF. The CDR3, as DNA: TGTGCCAGCACCGAGACAGGGGAACCCTACAATGAGCAGTTCTTC. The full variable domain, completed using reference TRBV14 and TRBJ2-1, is EAGVTQFPSHSVIEKGQTVTLRCDPISGHDNLYWYRRVMGKEIKFLLHFVKESKQDESGMPNNRFLAERTGGTYSTLKVQPAELEDSGVYFCASTETGEPYNEQFFGPGTRLTVL.

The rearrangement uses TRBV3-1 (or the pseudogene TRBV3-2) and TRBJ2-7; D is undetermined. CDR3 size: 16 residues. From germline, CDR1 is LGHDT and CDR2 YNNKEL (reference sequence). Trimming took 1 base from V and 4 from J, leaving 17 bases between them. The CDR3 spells CASSQGVGPPSYEQYF. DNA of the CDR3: TGTGCCAGCAGCCAAGGTGTGGGCCCTCCCTCATACGAGCAGTACTTC.

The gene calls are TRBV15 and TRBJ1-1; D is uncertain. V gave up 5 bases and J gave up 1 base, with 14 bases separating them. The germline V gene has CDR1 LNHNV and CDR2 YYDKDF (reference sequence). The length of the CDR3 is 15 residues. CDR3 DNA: TGTGCCACCAGCCCTTATCGGGGTTCGAACACTGAAGCTTTCTTT. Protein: CATSPYRGSNTEAFF. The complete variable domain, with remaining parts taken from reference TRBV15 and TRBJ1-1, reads DAMVIQNPRYQVTQFGKPVTLSCSQTLNHNVMYWYQQKSSQAPKLLFHYYDKDFNNEADTPDNFQSRRPNTSFCFLDIRSPGLGDTAMYLCATSPYRGSNTEAFFGQGTRLTVV.

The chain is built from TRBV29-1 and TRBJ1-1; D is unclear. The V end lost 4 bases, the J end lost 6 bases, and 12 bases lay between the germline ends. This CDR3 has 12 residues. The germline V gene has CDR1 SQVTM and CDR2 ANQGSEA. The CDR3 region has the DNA TGCAGCGTTGTAACGGGGAGTGCTGAAGCTTTCTTT. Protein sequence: CSVVTGSAEAFF. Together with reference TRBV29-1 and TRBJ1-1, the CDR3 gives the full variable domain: SAVISQKPSRDICQRGTSLTIQCQVDSQVTMMFWYRQQPGQSLTLIATANQGSEATYESGFVIDKFPISRPNLTFSTLTVSNMSPEDSSIYLCSVVTGSAEAFFGQGTRLTVV.

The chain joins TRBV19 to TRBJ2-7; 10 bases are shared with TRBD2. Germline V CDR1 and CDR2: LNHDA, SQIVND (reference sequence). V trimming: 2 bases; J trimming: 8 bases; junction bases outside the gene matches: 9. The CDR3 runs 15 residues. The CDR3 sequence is CASSIMSSGGFKQYF. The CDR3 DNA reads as TGTGCCAGTAGTATAATGTCTAGCGGGGGCTTCAAGCAGTACTTC.

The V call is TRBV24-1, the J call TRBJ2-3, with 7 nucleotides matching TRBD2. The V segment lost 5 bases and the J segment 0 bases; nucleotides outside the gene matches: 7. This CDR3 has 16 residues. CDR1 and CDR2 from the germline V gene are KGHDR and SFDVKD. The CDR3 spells CATSGRSGGSTDTQYF. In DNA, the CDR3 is TGTGCCACCAGTGGGCGCTCCGGGGGGAGCACAGATACGCAGTATTTT.

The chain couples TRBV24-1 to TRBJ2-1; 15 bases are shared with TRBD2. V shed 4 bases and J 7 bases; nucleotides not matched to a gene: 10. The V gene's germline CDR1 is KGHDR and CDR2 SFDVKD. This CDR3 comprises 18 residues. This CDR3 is CATSDPPGLAGGWNEQFF. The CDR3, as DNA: TGTGCCACCAGTGACCCTCCCGGACTAGCGGGAGGGTGGAATGAGCAGTTCTTC.

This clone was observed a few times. CDR3 amino acids: CAWSVRGGTEAFF. CDR3 bases: TGTGCCTGGAGTGTTAGGGGAGGAACTGAAGCTTTCTTT. The chain employs TRBV30 and TRBJ1-1; D perhaps matches TRBD1 (5 bases). There are 13 residues in the CDR3. In germline, CDR1 is GTSNPN, CDR2 SVGIG (reference sequence). The V end was cut by 0 bases, the J end by 5 bases, with 10 bases between.

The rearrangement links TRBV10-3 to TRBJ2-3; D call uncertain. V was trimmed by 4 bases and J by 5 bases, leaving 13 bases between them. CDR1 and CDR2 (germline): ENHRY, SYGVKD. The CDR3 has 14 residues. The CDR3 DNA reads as TGTGCCATCAGTGGCGGAACAAAGGGAGATACGCAGTATTTT. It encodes CAISGGTKGDTQYF.

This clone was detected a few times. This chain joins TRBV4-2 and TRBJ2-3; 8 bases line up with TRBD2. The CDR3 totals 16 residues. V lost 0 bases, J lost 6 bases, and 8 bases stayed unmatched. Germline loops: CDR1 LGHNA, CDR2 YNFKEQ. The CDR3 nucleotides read TGTGCCAGCAGCCAAGATGTTCAAGCGGGAGCCGATACGCAGTATTTT. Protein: CASSQDVQAGADTQYF.

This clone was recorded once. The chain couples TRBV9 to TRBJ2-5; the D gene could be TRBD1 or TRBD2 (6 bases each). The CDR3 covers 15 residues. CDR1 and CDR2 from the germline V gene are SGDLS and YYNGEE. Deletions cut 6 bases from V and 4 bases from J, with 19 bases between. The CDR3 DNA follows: TGTGCCAGCACTCAAGGGGGGACTCTAATAGAGACCCAGTACTTC. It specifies CASTQGGTLIETQYF.